These 8 T cell receptor beta chains were sequenced from one sample in a study of T cells in Graves' hyperthyroidism and ophthalmopathy. RNA transcripts served as the template for amplifying TCR beta CDR3 regions. The HTBI set primed first-round TCR CDR3 RT-PCR. MiXCR was run by TCRdb on the multiplex PCR reads, yielding one entry per CDR3 protein. The repertoire holds about 400,000 distinct CDR3 sequences, with roughly 13% as singletons. Source material: blood. Receptors originate from a middle-aged man with Graves' ophthalmopathy.

This clonotype was counted ten times or more. V gene TRBV5-5 combines with J gene TRBJ2-7; 11 positions match TRBD2. Germline trimming cut 4 bases from V and 3 bases from J; bases unmatched to any gene: 3. The CDR3 covers 14 residues. Germline values: CDR1 SGHKS, CDR2 YYEKEE (reference sequence). Here the CDR3 reads CASSTGTSGYEQYF. Here the CDR3 DNA reads TGTGCCAGCAGCACCGGGACTAGCGGCTACGAGCAGTACTTC.

This clonotype has at least ten counts. The chain combines TRBV2 with TRBJ2-5; D is tentatively TRBD1 or TRBD2 (6 bases each). Looked up from germline, CDR1 is SNHLY and CDR2 is FYNNEI. The CDR3 extends over 16 amino acids. The ends were cut back, 8 bases at V and 1 base at J, with 20 bases in the middle. The CDR3 DNA reads as TGTGCCAGCGGACGATTTTTTGGAGGGGGCCAAGAGACCCAGTACTTC. Protein sequence: CASGRFFGGGQETQYF.

V is TRBV6-1 and J is TRBJ2-7, with 8 bases that match TRBD1. Per germline, CDR1 MNHNS and CDR2 SASEGT. After removal of 7 bases from V and 1 base from J, the junction contained 6 bases not matched to a gene. The CDR3 consists of 14 residues. The CDR3 bases are TGTGCCAGCATAAGGACAGGGAAGTCCTACGAGCAGTACTTC. This sequence encodes CASIRTGKSYEQYF.

The rearrangement uses TRBV20-1 and TRBJ2-1, with 9 bases aligning to TRBD2. This CDR3 has 13 amino acids. Germline V lookup: CDR1 DFQATT, CDR2 SNEGSKA (reference sequence). The CDR3 loop is CSAGTSRYNEQFF. The CDR3 DNA follows: TGCAGCGCAGGGACTAGCCGATACAATGAGCAGTTCTTC.

This clonotype was found a few times. The V gene is TRBV12-3 or TRBV12-4, the J gene TRBJ1-1; possible D gene TRBD1, 5 bases. With 5 bases removed from V and 2 bases from J, the gap between germline ends came to 9 bases. The CDR3 consists of 13 residues. CDR3 in DNA: TGTGCCAGCAGTACGACAGAAAACACTGAAGCTTTCTTT. It translates to CASSTTENTEAFF.

Ten or more counts support this clonotype. The rearrangement joins TRBV20-1 to TRBJ2-1; a possible D gene is TRBD1 (7 bases). The V gene lost 1 base and the J gene lost 3 bases, with 13 bases spanning the gap. Germline loops: CDR1 DFQATT, CDR2 SNEGSKA (reference sequence). The CDR3 runs 15 residues. CDR3 in DNA: TGCAGTGCTAGAGCGGGCGGGACAGTCTACAATGAGCAGTTCTTC. The encoded protein is CSARAGGTVYNEQFF.

This clonotype showed up many times. The V gene is TRBV11-2, the J gene TRBJ2-5; weak D call: TRBD1 (6 bases). The V gene's germline CDR1 is SGHAT and CDR2 FQNNGV. The V end was cut by 8 bases, the J end by 4 bases, with 14 bases between. The CDR3 covers 13 residues. The CDR3 DNA reads TGTGCCAGCGCGCCAGGGGAGCGAGAGACCCAGTACTTC. Translated: CASAPGERETQYF.

This clonotype was picked up many times. The chain couples TRBV6-1 to TRBJ2-1; 8 nucleotides agree with TRBD2. This CDR3 region has 15 residues. The germline V gene encodes CDR1 MNHNS and CDR2 SASEGT. The junction had 5 bases not matched to a gene; V was cut back by 5 bases and J by 2 bases. In DNA, the CDR3 is TGTGCCAGCAGTTACCGGGGGGGAACCTACAATGAGCAGTTCTTC. Amino acids: CASSYRGGTYNEQFF.